This T cell receptor (beta chain) was captured in a study of neurological immune-mediated disorders. In TCRdb, the 5' RACE reads were re-called with MiXCR into one record per CDR3 protein. The sample yields about 66,000 distinct CDR3 sequences, around 3.9% seen once. In its sample, this clonotype was seen many times. The CDR3 is 13 residues long. CDR1 and CDR2 from the germline V gene are DFQATT and SNEGSKA (reference sequence). Trimming took 6 bases from V and 2 from J, leaving 14 bases between them. The sequenced material came from PBMCs. This chain links TRBV20-1 with TRBJ2-7; D may be TRBD2 (5 bases). The sequence derives from a man aged 25-45 years with multiple sclerosis. CDR3 loop: CSATEPGTYEQYF. CDR3 nucleotide sequence: TGCAGTGCCACTGAGCCGGGAACCTACGAGCAGTACTTC.